This is a list of T cell receptor beta chains from one sample in a study of T cell responses to AZD1222 COVID-19 vaccine. This table comes from immunoSEQ multiplex PCR, and its TCRdb copy is limited to in-frame clones, with some not included. This sample has 90,000 to 150,000 clones, with roughly 88% found just once. The source material was peripheral blood, sampled on day 0 of AZD1222 vaccination. These receptors all come from an adult in good health. The CDR3 runs from the conserved cysteine through the conserved F or W. Fields, in order: clone size, V gene, D gene, J gene, CDR3 DNA, CDR3 protein. A D gene is named only where the DNA matches it firmly. Expanded clones get a size class; other rows say once, few or many, or leave the size out.

NA	TRBV19	NA	TRBJ2-3	TGTGCCAGTAGTATAGACCCCGCGGGACCCACAGATACGCAGTATTTT	CASSIDPAGPTDTQYF
NA	TRBV4-1	TRBD1	TRBJ1-1	TGCGCCAGCAGCCCAGCAAATCATGGGACAGTCAAGAACACTGAAGCTTTCTTT	CASSPANHGTVKNTEAFF
NA	TRBV19	NA	TRBJ1-5	TGTGCCAGTACCCGGAAGACAGCCTCCAATCAGCCCCAGCATTTT	CASTRKTASNQPQHF
few	TRBV7-9	NA	TRBJ2-7	TGTGCCAGCAGCTTAGGTGGAGGTTCAGGCTTCTACGAGCAGTACTTC	CASSLGGGSGFYEQYF
NA	TRBV7-9	TRBD2	TRBJ2-3	TGTGCCAGCAGCTTATTGGCGGGAGGCCACACAGATACGCAGTATTTT	CASSLLAGGHTDTQYF
NA	TRBV27	NA	TRBJ2-7	TGTGCCAGCAGTTCAACCCGAGCCACCTACGAGCAGTACTTC	CASSSTRATYEQYF
NA	TRBV7-2	TRBD2	TRBJ2-3	TGTGCCAGCAGCTCGGGACTAAGCACAGATACGCAGTATTTT	CASSSGLSTDTQYF
NA	TRBV2	NA	TRBJ1-4	TGTGCCAGCAGTGAAACGGGAAAACTGTTTTTT	CASSETGKLFF
NA	TRBV5-1	TRBD2	TRBJ2-3	TGCGCCAGCAGCGGGGGAGCGGGGGCTAGCACAGATACGCAGTATTTT	CASSGGAGASTDTQYF
NA	TRBV10-3	NA	TRBJ2-2	TGTGCCATCAGTGAGTCCGGCAGGGGCGAACCAGGAAAGCTGTTTTTT	CAISESGRGEPGKLFF
NA	TRBV11-3	NA	TRBJ2-7	TGTGCCAGCAGCTCTATGGGCGGTGAAACCTACGAGCAGTACTTC	CASSSMGGETYEQYF
NA	TRBV5-1	NA	TRBJ1-3	TGCGCCAGCAGCAGAATGACAGAGAACTCTGGAAACACCATATATTTT	CASSRMTENSGNTIYF
NA	TRBV28	NA	TRBJ2-3	TGTGCCAGCAGGACTTATGCAGATACGCAGTATTTT	CASRTYADTQYF
NA	TRBV7-2	NA	TRBJ2-7	TGTGCCAGCAGCCCCCCTCAGGGCAGGATAATCTCCTACGAGCAGTACTTC	CASSPPQGRIISYEQYF
NA	TRBV20-1	NA	TRBJ1-2	TGCAGTGCTAGTTCGGGGAACTATGGCTACACCTTC	CSASSGNYGYTF
NA	TRBV29-1	NA	TRBJ1-2	TGCAGCGTTTCCCGGGTCTCGGAGGGTGGCTACACCTTC	CSVSRVSEGGYTF
NA	TRBV5-1	TRBD1	TRBJ2-2	TGCGCCAGCAGCGACGGACAGGTTTACACCGGGGAGCTGTTTTTT	CASSDGQVYTGELFF